A selection of T cell receptor beta chains follows, all from one sample in a study of shared clonotypes between healthy human individuals. The table came from immunoSEQ multiplex PCR; TCRdb's copy has only in-frame clones and leaves some out. The sample lists some 1 million clones, approximately 70% seen once, with around 1.5% in the top ten. The specimen sequenced was memory CD4+ T cells sorted from blood. The receptors stem from a man between 18 and 29 years old in good health. CDR3s include the opening cysteine and the closing phenylalanine or tryptophan. A D gene is named only where the DNA matches it firmly. Only part of the rows carry a size: once, few, many, or a class if the clone is expanded.

CDR3nt: TGTGCCAGCAGTGAACTTAAAGCCTATAATCAGCCCCAGCATTTT
CDR3aa: CASSELKAYNQPQHF
j_gene: TRBJ1-5
abundance: .
len: 15
d_gene: .
v_gene: TRBV2

CDR3nt: TGTGCCAGCAGCTTAGGGGGCGGGATGCAGCAGCCCCAGCATTTT
CDR3aa: CASSLGGGMQQPQHF
j_gene: TRBJ1-5
abundance: .
len: 15
d_gene: .
v_gene: TRBV7-2

CDR3nt: TGTGCCAGCAGAATAGGGGGCGTAGAGACCCAGTACTTC
CDR3aa: CASRIGGVETQYF
j_gene: TRBJ2-5
abundance: .
len: 13
d_gene: TRBD1
v_gene: TRBV25-1

CDR3nt: TGTGCCAGCAGCTTGGTGGCAGGGGGCGCATCCAAAAACATTCAGTACTTC
CDR3aa: CASSLVAGGASKNIQYF
j_gene: TRBJ2-4
abundance: .
len: 17
d_gene: TRBD1
v_gene: TRBV5-5

CDR3nt: TGCAGTGTATTCGAGCAGTACTTC
CDR3aa: CSVFEQYF
j_gene: TRBJ2-7
abundance: .
len: 8
d_gene: .
v_gene: TRBV20-1

CDR3nt: TGTGCCAGCTCACCCGGACAGGGCGGACTTGGCACTGAAGCTTTCTTT
CDR3aa: CASSPGQGGLGTEAFF
j_gene: TRBJ1-1
abundance: .
len: 16
d_gene: TRBD1
v_gene: TRBV18

CDR3nt: TGTGCCAGCAGCGTAGGACACGAGCAGTACTTC
CDR3aa: CASSVGHEQYF
j_gene: TRBJ2-7
abundance: .
len: 11
d_gene: .
v_gene: TRBV9

CDR3nt: TGTGCCAGCAGTTCCGACAGGACGAGCAATCAGCCCCAGCATTTT
CDR3aa: CASSSDRTSNQPQHF
j_gene: TRBJ1-5
abundance: .
len: 15
d_gene: .
v_gene: TRBV6-5

CDR3nt: TGTGCCATCAGTGGGACGGGGGCGTGGAACACCGGGGAGCTGTTTTTT
CDR3aa: CAISGTGAWNTGELFF
j_gene: TRBJ2-2
abundance: .
len: 16
d_gene: .
v_gene: TRBV10-3

CDR3nt: TGTGCCAGCACCGGGGACCCAGCGAGCTCCTACGAGCAGTACTTC
CDR3aa: CASTGDPASSYEQYF
j_gene: TRBJ2-7
abundance: few
len: 15
d_gene: .
v_gene: TRBV2

CDR3nt: TGTGCCAGCAGTGATAAACCCCTAACTAGCGGGGGGGCGAAAGAGCAGTTCTTC
CDR3aa: CASSDKPLTSGGAKEQFF
j_gene: TRBJ2-1
abundance: .
len: 18
d_gene: TRBD2
v_gene: TRBV2

CDR3nt: TGTGCCAGCAGTGCGCCCCAGGGGAGAGGAAACATTCAGTACTTC
CDR3aa: CASSAPQGRGNIQYF
j_gene: TRBJ2-4
abundance: .
len: 15
d_gene: .
v_gene: TRBV25-1

CDR3nt: TGTGCCAGCAGCTTCAGGGAAATTGAAAAACTGTTTTTT
CDR3aa: CASSFREIEKLFF
j_gene: TRBJ1-4
abundance: .
len: 13
d_gene: .
v_gene: TRBV7-9

CDR3nt: TGTGCCAGCAGTTTACTCTTCACAGATACGCAGTATTTT
CDR3aa: CASSLLFTDTQYF
j_gene: TRBJ2-3
abundance: .
len: 13
d_gene: .
v_gene: TRBV27

CDR3nt: TGTGCCAGCAGCTTGGGGGGAATTAATGAAAAACTGTTTTTT
CDR3aa: CASSLGGINEKLFF
j_gene: TRBJ1-4
abundance: .
len: 14
d_gene: .
v_gene: TRBV5-4

CDR3nt: TGCGCCAGCAGCTTGGGGATGACAGGGGTCATGAACACTGAAGCTTTCTTT
CDR3aa: CASSLGMTGVMNTEAFF
j_gene: TRBJ1-1
abundance: .
len: 17
d_gene: TRBD1
v_gene: TRBV5-1

CDR3nt: TGTGCCATCAGTGAGGGGGGACAGGGGAAGGGTTCACCCCTCCACTTT
CDR3aa: CAISEGGQGKGSPLHF
j_gene: TRBJ1-6
abundance: .
len: 16
d_gene: TRBD1
v_gene: TRBV10-3

CDR3nt: TGCGCCAGCAGCATGGACAGGGAGACCTATAATTCACCCCTCCACTTT
CDR3aa: CASSMDRETYNSPLHF
j_gene: TRBJ1-6
abundance: .
len: 16
d_gene: TRBD1
v_gene: TRBV4-3

CDR3nt: TGCGCCAGCAGCTTGGCCGACAGGGAGGGAGGAGAGACCCAGTACTTC
CDR3aa: CASSLADREGGETQYF
j_gene: TRBJ2-5
abundance: .
len: 16
d_gene: .
v_gene: TRBV5-1

CDR3nt: TGTGCCAGCGGACCGAGGACCCCGGGGGAGCAGTACTTC
CDR3aa: CASGPRTPGEQYF
j_gene: TRBJ2-7
abundance: .
len: 13
d_gene: .
v_gene: TRBV7-2

CDR3nt: TGCGCCAGCAGGGGGACTAGTAGGGTTGAGCAGTTCTTC
CDR3aa: CASRGTSRVEQFF
j_gene: TRBJ2-1
abundance: .
len: 13
d_gene: TRBD2
v_gene: TRBV5-1

CDR3nt: TGTGCCAGCTCACAAATAGCGGGAGGGGGCGAGCAGTACTTC
CDR3aa: CASSQIAGGGEQYF
j_gene: TRBJ2-7
abundance: .
len: 14
d_gene: TRBD2
v_gene: TRBV18

CDR3nt: TGTGCCAGCAGCCCCGCCCGGGGGCCGGCCACTGGAAACACCATATATTTT
CDR3aa: CASSPARGPATGNTIYF
j_gene: TRBJ1-3
abundance: .
len: 17
d_gene: .
v_gene: TRBV7-2

CDR3nt: TGCGCCAGCAGCTTGGACAGGACATACAATGAGCAGTTCTTC
CDR3aa: CASSLDRTYNEQFF
j_gene: TRBJ2-1
abundance: .
len: 14
d_gene: .
v_gene: TRBV5-1

CDR3nt: TGTGCCAGCAGAAAGGGACAGGGGGGGGGTGAAGCTTTCTTT
CDR3aa: CASRKGQGGGEAFF
j_gene: TRBJ1-1
abundance: .
len: 14
d_gene: TRBD1
v_gene: TRBV6-5

CDR3nt: TGCAGTGCTGCCCCCCCTGGGGGGCAGTTCTTC
CDR3aa: CSAAPPGGQFF
j_gene: TRBJ2-1
abundance: .
len: 11
d_gene: .
v_gene: TRBV20-1

CDR3nt: TGTGCCAGCAGCTTAACGTGGGGTACTTACAATGAGCAGTTCTTC
CDR3aa: CASSLTWGTYNEQFF
j_gene: TRBJ2-1
abundance: few
len: 15
d_gene: .
v_gene: TRBV7-3

CDR3nt: TGTGCCAGCAGTCCCTGGGAAGACGAAGCTTTCTTT
CDR3aa: CASSPWEDEAFF
j_gene: TRBJ1-1
abundance: .
len: 12
d_gene: .
v_gene: TRBV6-5

CDR3nt: TGTGCCAGCAGCGTAGCTGGGTCAGGGGGCCGGAGCACTGAAGCTTTCTTT
CDR3aa: CASSVAGSGGRSTEAFF
j_gene: TRBJ1-1
abundance: .
len: 17
d_gene: TRBD1
v_gene: TRBV9

CDR3nt: TGTGCCAGCACCGCCCCAGGGTTGAGCAATCAGCCCCAGCATTTT
CDR3aa: CASTAPGLSNQPQHF
j_gene: TRBJ1-5
abundance: once
len: 15
d_gene: .
v_gene: TRBV28

CDR3nt: TGTGCCAGCAGCTGGGGGACTGGACCGAACACTGAAGCTTTCTTT
CDR3aa: CASSWGTGPNTEAFF
j_gene: TRBJ1-1
abundance: few
len: 15
d_gene: .
v_gene: TRBV7-9

CDR3nt: TGTGCCAGCAGCCCGCAGGGCTTGCACGGCTATGGCTACACCTTC
CDR3aa: CASSPQGLHGYGYTF
j_gene: TRBJ1-2
abundance: .
len: 15
d_gene: .
v_gene: TRBV5-5

CDR3nt: TGTGCCAGCGAGACGAGGGGATACACTGAAGCTTTCTTT
CDR3aa: CASETRGYTEAFF
j_gene: TRBJ1-1
abundance: .
len: 13
d_gene: .
v_gene: TRBV2

CDR3nt: TGCGCCAGCAGCTTGGGTAGCGGGACCTCCGTGGATACGCAGTATTTT
CDR3aa: CASSLGSGTSVDTQYF
j_gene: TRBJ2-3
abundance: .
len: 16
d_gene: TRBD2
v_gene: TRBV5-1

CDR3nt: TGTGCCTGGAGCGAACCCGGGACAGGGCGTCTGGGAAACACCATATATTTT
CDR3aa: CAWSEPGTGRLGNTIYF
j_gene: TRBJ1-3
abundance: .
len: 17
d_gene: TRBD1
v_gene: TRBV30

CDR3nt: TGCGCCAGCAGCTACAGCGGGAGAATTTACAATGAGCAGTTCTTC
CDR3aa: CASSYSGRIYNEQFF
j_gene: TRBJ2-1
abundance: .
len: 15
d_gene: TRBD2
v_gene: TRBV5-1

CDR3nt: TGCGCCAGCAGCTATACGGTCTCTGGGGCCAACGTCCTGACTTTC
CDR3aa: CASSYTVSGANVLTF
j_gene: TRBJ2-6
abundance: .
len: 15
d_gene: .
v_gene: TRBV5-1

CDR3nt: TGTGCCAGCAGCTTAGAAGCGGGAGGGCCAAATACGCAGTATTTT
CDR3aa: CASSLEAGGPNTQYF
j_gene: TRBJ2-3
abundance: once
len: 15
d_gene: TRBD2
v_gene: TRBV7-2

CDR3nt: TGTGCCAGCAGCTTAGCCCATGTAGACAGGGGGAATGAGCAGTTCTTC
CDR3aa: CASSLAHVDRGNEQFF
j_gene: TRBJ2-1
abundance: .
len: 16
d_gene: TRBD1
v_gene: TRBV13

CDR3nt: TGTGCCAGCAGCTTAGGGCAAAAGGAGCAGTTCTTC
CDR3aa: CASSLGQKEQFF
j_gene: TRBJ2-1
abundance: once
len: 12
d_gene: .
v_gene: TRBV11-3

CDR3nt: TGTGCCAGCAGTGGGAGGGGAAAGAACACTGAAGCTTTCTTT
CDR3aa: CASSGRGKNTEAFF
j_gene: TRBJ1-1
abundance: .
len: 14
d_gene: .
v_gene: TRBV2

CDR3nt: TGTGCCAGCAGCCCTGTTGGGGACAGGGGGCACGAGCAGTACTTC
CDR3aa: CASSPVGDRGHEQYF
j_gene: TRBJ2-7
abundance: .
len: 15
d_gene: TRBD1
v_gene: TRBV11-3

CDR3nt: TGTGCCAGTAGTATGGGGGGAGGTAATTCACCCCTCCACTTT
CDR3aa: CASSMGGGNSPLHF
j_gene: TRBJ1-6
abundance: .
len: 14
d_gene: .
v_gene: TRBV19

CDR3nt: TGTGCCAGCAGCTCGCCGGGACTAGTAATATACGAGCAGTACTTC
CDR3aa: CASSSPGLVIYEQYF
j_gene: TRBJ2-7
abundance: .
len: 15
d_gene: TRBD2
v_gene: TRBV11-2

CDR3nt: TGTGCCAGCAGTAACCTCGGGACCGACTATGGCTACACCTTC
CDR3aa: CASSNLGTDYGYTF
j_gene: TRBJ1-2
abundance: .
len: 14
d_gene: .
v_gene: TRBV28

CDR3nt: TGCGCCAGCAGGACCGGGACTAGCGGGGGGACCCAAGAGACCCAGTACTTC
CDR3aa: CASRTGTSGGTQETQYF
j_gene: TRBJ2-5
abundance: .
len: 17
d_gene: TRBD2
v_gene: TRBV5-1

CDR3nt: TGTGCCTGGAGGACGATAGGGGGGGCGTCCTATAATTCACCCCTCCACTTT
CDR3aa: CAWRTIGGASYNSPLHF
j_gene: TRBJ1-6
abundance: .
len: 17
d_gene: .
v_gene: TRBV30

CDR3nt: TGCGCCAGCAGCTTGGACAGGGGGACGGGCGAGCAGTACTTC
CDR3aa: CASSLDRGTGEQYF
j_gene: TRBJ2-7
abundance: .
len: 14
d_gene: TRBD1
v_gene: TRBV5-1

CDR3nt: TGTGCCAGCAGCGCCCCTAGCGCGGCCAATGAGCAGTTCTTC
CDR3aa: CASSAPSAANEQFF
j_gene: TRBJ2-1
abundance: .
len: 14
d_gene: .
v_gene: TRBV9

CDR3nt: TGTGCCATCAGTGCCAGGTCGAACACCGGGGAGCTGTTTTTT
CDR3aa: CAISARSNTGELFF
j_gene: TRBJ2-2
abundance: once
len: 14
d_gene: .
v_gene: TRBV10-3

CDR3nt: TGTGCCATCGCCAGTACCTACGAGCAGTACTTC
CDR3aa: CAIASTYEQYF
j_gene: TRBJ2-7
abundance: .
len: 11
d_gene: .
v_gene: TRBV10-3

CDR3nt: TGCGCCAGCAGCTGGGGTAGTCTGGAAAAGAGATCTGAAGCTTTCTTT
CDR3aa: CASSWGSLEKRSEAFF
j_gene: TRBJ1-1
abundance: few
len: 16
d_gene: .
v_gene: TRBV5-1